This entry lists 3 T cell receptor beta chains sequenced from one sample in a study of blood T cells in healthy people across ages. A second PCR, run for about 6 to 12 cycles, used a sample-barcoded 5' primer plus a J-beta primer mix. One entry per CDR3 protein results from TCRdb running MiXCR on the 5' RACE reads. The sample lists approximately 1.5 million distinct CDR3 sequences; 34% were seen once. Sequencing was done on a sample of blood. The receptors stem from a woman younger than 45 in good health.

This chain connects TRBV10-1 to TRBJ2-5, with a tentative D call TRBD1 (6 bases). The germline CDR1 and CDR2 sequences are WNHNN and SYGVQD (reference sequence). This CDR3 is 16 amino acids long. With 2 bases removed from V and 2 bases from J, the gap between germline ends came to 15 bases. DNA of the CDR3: TGCGCCAGCAGTGAGCTACGAGGGGGACCACAAGAGACCCAGTACTTC. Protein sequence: CASSELRGGPQETQYF.

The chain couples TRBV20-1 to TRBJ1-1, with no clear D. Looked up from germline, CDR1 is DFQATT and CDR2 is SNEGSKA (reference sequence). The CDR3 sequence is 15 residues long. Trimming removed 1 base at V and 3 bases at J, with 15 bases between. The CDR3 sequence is CSARVSGREYTEAFF. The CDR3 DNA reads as TGCAGTGCTAGAGTATCGGGCCGTGAGTACACTGAAGCTTTCTTT.

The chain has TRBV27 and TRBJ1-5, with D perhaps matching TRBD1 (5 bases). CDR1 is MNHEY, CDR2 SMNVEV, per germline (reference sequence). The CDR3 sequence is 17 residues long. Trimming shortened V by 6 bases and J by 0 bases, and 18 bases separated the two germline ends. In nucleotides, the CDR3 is TGTGCCAGCAGCCTCTCGGGACTGAATTATAGCAATCAGCCCCAGCATTTT. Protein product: CASSLSGLNYSNQPQHF.